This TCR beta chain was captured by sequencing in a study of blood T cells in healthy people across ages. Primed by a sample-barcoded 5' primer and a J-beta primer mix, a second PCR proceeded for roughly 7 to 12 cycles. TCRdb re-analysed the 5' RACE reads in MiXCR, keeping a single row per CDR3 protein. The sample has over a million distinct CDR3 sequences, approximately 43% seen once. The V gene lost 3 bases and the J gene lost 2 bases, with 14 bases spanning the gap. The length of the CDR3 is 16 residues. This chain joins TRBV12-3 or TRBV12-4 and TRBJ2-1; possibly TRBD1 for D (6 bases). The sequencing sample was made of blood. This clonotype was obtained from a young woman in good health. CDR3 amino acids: CASSLRGGAPYNEQFF. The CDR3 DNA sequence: TGTGCCAGCAGTTTGAGAGGGGGAGCCCCCTACAATGAGCAGTTCTTC.